This is a list of T cell receptor beta chains from one sample in a study of OX40 agonist ivuxolimab in advanced cancers. TCRdb's table, derived via immunoSEQ multiplex PCR, lists solely in-frame clones and lacks some. Altogether under 35,000 clones are present, around 85% being singletons, with the ten largest covering roughly 9.7%. The sequencing here drew on CD4+ or CD8+ T cells sorted from blood, taken in a trial of the OX40 agonist ivuxolimab. The receptors derive from an adult with an advanced solid tumor such as melanoma, head and neck, liver or kidney cancer. Each CDR3 is given with its conserved first and last residue. The D gene is left open where the match is weak.

j_call: TRBJ2-5; d_call: NA; v_call: TRBV11-3; cdr3_nt: TGTGCCAGCAGCTTTGGGGCGGGCGGGCAAGAGACCCAGTACTTC; cdr3_aa: CASSFGAGGQETQYF
j_call: TRBJ1-2; d_call: NA; v_call: TRBV6-1; cdr3_nt: TGTGCCAGCCAGACCCAGGTACCTAACTATGGCTACACCTTC; cdr3_aa: CASQTQVPNYGYTF
j_call: TRBJ1-2; d_call: NA; v_call: TRBV11-1; cdr3_nt: TGTGCCAGCAGCTTAGGGAACTATGGCTACACCTTC; cdr3_aa: CASSLGNYGYTF
j_call: TRBJ1-1; d_call: NA; v_call: TRBV30; cdr3_nt: TGTGCCTGGAGCCCCGGACCGGGGGGGAACACTGAAGCTTTCTTT; cdr3_aa: CAWSPGPGGNTEAFF
j_call: TRBJ2-7; d_call: TRBD2; v_call: TRBV10-3; cdr3_nt: TGTGCCATCAGGGGCGGGGGGGCCGAAGAGCAGTACTTC; cdr3_aa: CAIRGGGAEEQYF
j_call: TRBJ1-5; d_call: TRBD1; v_call: TRBV15; cdr3_nt: TGTGCCACCAGCAGGCCCGGACAGGGGAAGGGTCAGCCCCAGCATTTT; cdr3_aa: CATSRPGQGKGQPQHF
j_call: TRBJ2-1; d_call: NA; v_call: TRBV19; cdr3_nt: TGTGCCAGTAGTATTGAGGACGTCCCGAGCTCCTACAATGAGCAGTTCTTC; cdr3_aa: CASSIEDVPSSYNEQFF
j_call: TRBJ1-3; d_call: NA; v_call: TRBV14; cdr3_nt: TGTGCCAGCAGCCAAGACCGGGCTCTGAGAAACACCATATATTTT; cdr3_aa: CASSQDRALRNTIYF
j_call: TRBJ1-6; d_call: NA; v_call: TRBV7-9; cdr3_nt: TGTGCCAGCAGCTCTCAGGGGATCAATTCACCCCTCCACTTT; cdr3_aa: CASSSQGINSPLHF
j_call: TRBJ1-2; d_call: TRBD1; v_call: TRBV6-6; cdr3_nt: TGTGCCACTACAACCGGGACAGGGCATGGCTACACCTTC; cdr3_aa: CATTTGTGHGYTF
j_call: TRBJ1-1; d_call: NA; v_call: TRBV15; cdr3_nt: TGTGCCACCAGCAGAGGGGACCCGAACACTGAAGCTTTCTTT; cdr3_aa: CATSRGDPNTEAFF
j_call: TRBJ2-7; d_call: NA; v_call: TRBV10-3; cdr3_nt: TGTGCCATCAGTGAGGGGGCAGGGTATAAGCAGTACTTC; cdr3_aa: CAISEGAGYKQYF
j_call: TRBJ2-7; d_call: NA; v_call: TRBV30; cdr3_nt: TGTGCCTGGAAATCCGGGCCTCAGGGGTACGAGCAGTACTTC; cdr3_aa: CAWKSGPQGYEQYF
j_call: TRBJ1-5; d_call: TRBD1; v_call: TRBV4-1; cdr3_nt: TGCGCCAGCAGCCGGAGGAGTATACAGGGGCTGACTGATCAGACCCAGCATTTT; cdr3_aa: CASSRRSIQGLTDQTQHF
j_call: TRBJ1-5; d_call: NA; v_call: TRBV5-6; cdr3_nt: TGTGCCAGCAGCTCTGGACCGGAAAGGTATCAGCCCCAGCATTTT; cdr3_aa: CASSSGPERYQPQHF
j_call: TRBJ2-3; d_call: TRBD2; v_call: TRBV7-3; cdr3_nt: TGTGCCAGCAGTTTAGCGGGGGGCCACCAAAGCACAGATACGCAGTATTTT; cdr3_aa: CASSLAGGHQSTDTQYF
j_call: TRBJ2-1; d_call: TRBD2; v_call: TRBV4-1; cdr3_nt: TGCGCCAGCAGCCTTAGCGGGGGGGCCTTCAATGAGCAGTTCTTC; cdr3_aa: CASSLSGGAFNEQFF
j_call: TRBJ2-3; d_call: NA; v_call: TRBV5-4; cdr3_nt: TGTGCCAGCAGCCACCGATTGGAGCGGGCCACAGATACGCAGTATTTT; cdr3_aa: CASSHRLERATDTQYF